This record covers a single T cell receptor (beta chain). The sample is drawn from a study of T cells in localized non-small cell lung cancer. The CDR3 sequence is 14 residues long. Looked up from germline, CDR1 is SNHLY and CDR2 is FYNNEI. V was pared by 4 bases and J by 2 bases, with 10 bases between. Measured with immunoSEQ multiplex PCR; TCRdb has only the in-frame clones, and not every one. The sample consists of some 39,000 clones, more than 80% of them appearing once. This TCR derives from a male donor older than 55 with stage II lung adenocarcinoma. This material consisted of peripheral blood mononuclear cells, taken before any cancer treatment. The V gene is TRBV2, the J gene TRBJ2-3, with D perhaps TRBD1 (5 bases). The CDR3 here is CASSVRQITDTQYF. CDR3 in DNA: TGTGCCAGCAGTGTTCGACAGATCACAGATACGCAGTATTTT.